Shown below are 31 T cell receptor beta chains from a single sample sequenced in a study of OX40 agonist ivuxolimab in advanced cancers. Sequenced by immunoSEQ multiplex PCR; TCRdb stores in-frame clones only, minus some. The sample lists 75,000 to 100,000 clones; more than 75% were seen once. Specimen: CD4+ or CD8+ T cells sorted from blood, collected in a trial of the OX40 agonist ivuxolimab. All receptors derive from an adult with an advanced solid tumor such as melanoma, head and neck, liver or kidney cancer.

The chain links TRBV10-2 to TRBJ2-3; the D gene is possibly TRBD1 (6 bases). CDR3 size: 12 residues. Looked up from germline, CDR1 is WSHSY and CDR2 is SAAADI. V was clipped by 10 bases and J by 1 base, with 9 bases between them. The CDR3 region is CATRQGTDTQYF. DNA for the CDR3: TGCGCCACTCGACAGGGCACAGATACGCAGTATTTT.

The CDR3 reads CASSLEGTTNEKLFF. The CDR3, as DNA: TGTGCCAGCAGCTTAGAGGGTACTACTAATGAAAAACTGTTTTTT. The chain uses TRBV7-9 and TRBJ1-4; D is unresolved. CDR1 is SEHNR and CDR2 is FQNEAQ in the germline V gene (reference sequence). V was pared by 1 base and J by 2 bases, with 8 bases between. This CDR3 region has 15 residues.

The chain combines TRBV4-3 with TRBJ2-7; D possibly corresponds to TRBD1 (6 bases). The CDR3 loop spans 13 amino acids. V was trimmed by 6 bases and J by 4 bases, leaving 13 bases between them. The germline gives CDR1 LGHNA, CDR2 YSLEER. The CDR3 bases are TGCGCCAGCAGTCGGGACATAACTTACGAGCAGTACTTC. This sequence encodes CASSRDITYEQYF.

The chain couples TRBV7-2 to TRBJ2-2; 8 bases line up with TRBD2. CDR3 length: 14 residues. The germline CDR1 and CDR2 sequences are SGHTA and FQGNSA. J was trimmed by 6 bases and V by 1 base; bases with no gene match: 1. The CDR3 sequence: CASSLVTSAGELFF. CDR3 DNA sequence: TGTGCCAGCAGCTTAGTGACTAGCGCCGGGGAGCTGTTTTTT.

This clone appeared a single time. J is TRBJ2-6 and V is TRBV30; TRBD2 is a possible D gene (5 bases). Trimming removed 3 bases at V and 7 bases at J, with 10 bases between. Germline V CDR1 and CDR2: GTSNPN, SVGIG (reference sequence). The CDR3 extends over 13 amino acids. CDR3 nucleotides: TGTGCCTGGAGAATTGAGGGAGCCAACGTCCTGACTTTC. This sequence encodes CAWRIEGANVLTF.

The sample holds a few counts of this clone. V usage is TRBV28 and J usage is TRBJ2-7, with 9 positions matching TRBD1. There are 14 residues in the CDR3. Unmatched junction bases numbered 0, after V lost 2 bases and J lost 1 base. Germline V lookup: CDR1 MDHEN, CDR2 SYDVKM. CDR3 region: CASSLGQGSYEQYF. In nucleotides, the CDR3 is TGTGCCAGCAGTTTAGGACAGGGGTCCTACGAGCAGTACTTC. The variable domain in full, completed from reference TRBV28 and TRBJ2-7, reads DVKVTQSSRYLVKRTGEKVFLECVQDMDHENMFWYRQDPGLGLRLIYFSYDVKMKEKGDIPEGYSVSREKKERFSLILESASTNQTSMYLCASSLGQGSYEQYFGPGTRLTVT.

This chain joins TRBV7-2 and TRBJ2-2; D uncertain. The CDR3 length is 15 residues. Germline CDR1 is SGHTA and CDR2 is FQGNSA. V was shortened by 1 base and J by 1 base, with 7 bases between the two germline ends. CDR3 amino acids: CASSLGAVNTGELFF. Written as DNA, the CDR3 is TGTGCCAGCAGCTTAGGCGCGGTGAACACCGGGGAGCTGTTTTTT.

The V gene is TRBV5-1, the J gene TRBJ2-2; 9 nucleotides match TRBD2. CDR1 is SGHRS and CDR2 is YFSETQ in the germline V gene. V lost 2 bases, J lost 5 bases, and 4 bases stayed unmatched. CDR3 size: 15 residues. This CDR3 is CASSFTSGSTGELFF. For the CDR3, the DNA is TGCGCCAGCAGCTTTACTAGCGGGTCAACCGGGGAGCTGTTTTTT.

Turning to this clone: This same CDR3 is encoded by further DNA sequences in the sample. The J gene is TRBJ2-7, the V gene TRBV7-2; D may be TRBD1 or TRBD2 (5 bases each). V lost 3 bases, J lost 2 bases, and 14 bases lay in between. The length of the CDR3 is 15 residues. CDR1 SGHTA and CDR2 FQGNSA come from the germline V gene. CDR3 sequence (DNA): TGTGCCAGCAGCTTTCCGGGGCAGGGCGCCTACGAGCAGTACTTC. Protein product: CASSFPGQGAYEQYF.

The V gene is TRBV6-5, the J gene TRBJ2-1, with 8 bases identical to TRBD2. This CDR3 has 15 amino acids. The V gene's germline CDR1 is MNHEY and CDR2 SVGAGI. V trimming: 4 bases; J trimming: 9 bases; junction bases outside the gene matches: 11. In DNA, the CDR3 is TGTGCCAGCAGTTCTCCGGGACTAGTGTCTGGTGAGCAGTTCTTC. Its protein is CASSSPGLVSGEQFF.

V and J are TRBV27 and TRBJ2-6; TRBD1 might be the D (6 bases). The CDR3 is made up of 16 amino acids. Germline V gene sequence: CDR1 MNHEY, CDR2 SMNVEV (reference sequence). The V gene lost 5 bases and the J gene lost 4 bases, with 15 bases spanning the gap. CDR3 coding DNA: TGTGCCAGCAGTCCCTACAGGGATTCCGGGGCCAACGTCCTGACTTTC. Its protein product is CASSPYRDSGANVLTF. Full variable domain (missing parts from reference TRBV27 and TRBJ2-6): EAQVTQNPRYLITVTGKKLTVTCSQNMNHEYMSWYRQDPGLGLRQIYYSMNVEVTDKGDVPEGYKVSRKEKRNFPLILESPSPNQTSLYFCASSPYRDSGANVLTFGAGSRLTVL.

The V gene is TRBV6-1, the J gene TRBJ2-1; the match to TRBD2 covers 9 bases. Germline V gene lookup returns CDR1 MNHNS and CDR2 SASEGT. This CDR3 comprises 15 residues. After removal of 6 bases from V and 6 bases from J, the junction contained 9 bases not matched to a gene. In nucleotides, the CDR3 is TGTGCCAGCAGCGCCGCGGCGGGAGGGGCCAATGAGCAGTTCTTC. It specifies CASSAAAGGANEQFF.

The gene calls are TRBV18 and TRBJ2-1; tentative D call: TRBD2 (6 bases). Trimming pared 0 bases from V and 8 bases from J, leaving 20 bases between. CDR3 size: 17 residues. Looked up from germline, CDR1 is KGHSH and CDR2 is LQKENI. CDR3 in DNA: TGTGCCAGCTCACCACCGAACCGGGGACTTAGGGGCGATGAGCAGTTCTTC. As protein: CASSPPNRGLRGDEQFF.

The chain is built from TRBV19 and TRBJ1-1; D possibly corresponds to TRBD1 (6 bases). Germline assignment: CDR1 LNHDA and CDR2 SQIVND (reference sequence). CDR3 length: 14 residues. V lost 6 bases, J lost 0 bases, and 11 bases lay in between. The CDR3 DNA reads as TGTGCCAGTAGGGCACAGGGAATGAACACTGAAGCTTTCTTT. Translating it yields CASRAQGMNTEAFF.

This rearrangement joins TRBV9 to TRBJ2-7, with D perhaps TRBD1 or TRBD2 (5 bases each). V was clipped by 0 bases and J by 2 bases, with 15 bases between them. Germline-derived CDR1 and CDR2 are SGDLS and YYNGEE. CDR3 length: 16 residues. In DNA form, the CDR3 reads TGTGCCAGCAGCGTAGGAGCAGGGAGTAAGCCCTACGAGCAGTACTTC. It codes for CASSVGAGSKPYEQYF.

V gene TRBV4-1 combines with J gene TRBJ2-7; no clear D gene. Germline CDR1 is MGHRA and CDR2 is YSYEKL. Trimming cost V 4 bases and J 1 base, with 14 bases left between them. The CDR3 has 15 amino acids. The CDR3 protein is CASSRLAESSYEQYF. As DNA, the CDR3 is TGCGCCAGCAGCCGTTTGGCTGAGAGTTCCTACGAGCAGTACTTC.

The rearrangement joins TRBV18 to TRBJ1-5; weak D call: TRBD1 (6 bases). Germline loops: CDR1 KGHSH, CDR2 LQKENI. The CDR3 extends over 16 amino acids. V was cut by 1 base and J by 0 bases, with 10 bases left in between. CDR3 bases: TGTGCCAGCTCACCACTGGGGGGCCGTAGCAATCAGCCCCAGCATTTT. Amino acid sequence: CASSPLGGRSNQPQHF.

V gene TRBV6-4 combines with J gene TRBJ1-5; 7 bases fit TRBD1. This CDR3 contains 17 residues. V was pared by 0 bases and J by 3 bases, with 8 bases of the junction left unmatched. The germline V gene encodes CDR1 MRHNA and CDR2 SNTAGT. The CDR3 nucleotides are TGTGCCAGCAGTGACTCGGGGACAGTTAAAAACAATCAGCCCCAGCATTTT. Protein sequence: CASSDSGTVKNNQPQHF.

V usage is TRBV28 and J usage is TRBJ2-2; TRBD1 or TRBD2 may be the D gene (5 bases each). V gave up 3 bases and J gave up 4 bases, with 9 bases separating them. Looked up from germline, CDR1 is MDHEN and CDR2 is SYDVKM. The CDR3 totals 14 residues. In DNA form, the CDR3 reads TGTGCCAGCAGTTTCGGGACCCTCACCGGGGAGCTGTTTTTT. Translation: CASSFGTLTGELFF.

The V call is TRBV7-6, the J call TRBJ2-1, with 10 bases lining up with TRBD2. V was clipped by 5 bases and J by 6 bases; unmatched bases: 7. Germline V gives CDR1 SGHVS, CDR2 FNYEAQ. CDR3 length: 15 residues. CDR3 region: CASSPIAGGANEQFF. The CDR3 nucleotides read TGTGCCAGCAGCCCAATAGCGGGAGGTGCCAATGAGCAGTTCTTC.

V usage is TRBV30 and J usage is TRBJ1-2; D not certain. Per germline, CDR1 GTSNPN and CDR2 SVGIG (reference sequence). The V end was cut by 0 bases, the J end by 5 bases, with 7 bases between. This CDR3 region has 12 residues. As DNA, the CDR3 is TGTGCCTGGAGTGTACTGGATTATGGCTACACCTTC. Translating gives CAWSVLDYGYTF.

The chain joins TRBV29-1 to TRBJ2-7; 9 bases agree with TRBD2. The CDR3 sequence is 12 residues long. Germline V gene lookup returns CDR1 SQVTM and CDR2 ANQGSEA. V gave up 6 bases and J gave up 5 bases; unmatched junction bases: 5. This chain's CDR3 is CSVEGLANEQYF. The CDR3 coding sequence is TGCAGCGTAGAGGGACTAGCTAACGAGCAGTACTTC.

The chain uses TRBV19 and TRBJ1-1, with no clear D. This CDR3 is built from 13 residues. V was shortened by 8 bases and J by 5 bases, with 15 bases between the two germline ends. Germline values: CDR1 LNHDA, CDR2 SQIVND (reference sequence). The CDR3 DNA sequence: TGTGCCAGTGCCTCATTCTCCGGGACTGAAGCTTTCTTT. It yields the protein CASASFSGTEAFF.

The chain combines TRBV25-1 with TRBJ2-7; a possible D gene is TRBD2 (6 bases). Germline CDR1 is MGHDK and CDR2 is SYGVNS. Between the trimmed V and J ends, which lost 7 bases and 2 bases, there was a span of 15 bases. The CDR3 has 14 amino acids. CDR3 residues: CASTARTTTYEQYF. The CDR3 DNA is TGTGCCAGCACTGCACGGACTACCACCTACGAGCAGTACTTC.

This chain uses TRBV4-3 with TRBJ1-1; 9 bases fit TRBD1. The trim removed 4 bases at V and 5 bases at J, leaving 8 bases unmatched. The length of the CDR3 is 15 residues. Germline CDR1 and CDR2: LGHNA and YSLEER. CDR3 sequence: CASSLQQGAGTEAFF. Written as DNA, the CDR3 is TGCGCCAGCAGCCTACAACAGGGGGCAGGGACTGAAGCTTTCTTT.

The gene calls are TRBV28 and TRBJ2-7, with D possibly being TRBD1 (5 bases). V lost 4 bases to trimming and J lost 3 bases, with 7 bases between them. The CDR3 consists of 12 residues. CDR1 is MDHEN and CDR2 is SYDVKM in the germline V gene. CDR3 in DNA: TGTGCCAGCAGTTCGACAGTCTACGAGCAGTACTTC. As protein: CASSSTVYEQYF.

This sequence joins TRBV11-3 and TRBJ1-1; 9 bases are shared with TRBD1. The trim removed 5 bases at V and 4 bases at J, leaving 2 bases unmatched. Germline values: CDR1 SGHNT, CDR2 YENEEA. The CDR3 runs to 13 residues. CDR3 nucleotides: TGTGCCAGCAGCCTGACAGGGGGCACTGAAGCTTTCTTT. It is translated as CASSLTGGTEAFF.

The chain is built from TRBV5-1 and TRBJ1-1; no reliable D call. Trimming left V 0 bases short and J 7 bases short, with 10 bases between. The germline V gene encodes CDR1 SGHRS and CDR2 YFSETQ. The CDR3 sequence is 13 residues long. The CDR3 protein is CASSLERDGEAFF. In DNA form, the CDR3 reads TGCGCCAGCAGCTTGGAACGAGATGGTGAAGCTTTCTTT. Based on the CDR3 plus reference TRBV5-1 and TRBJ1-1, the full variable domain is KAGVTQTPRYLIKTRGQQVTLSCSPISGHRSVSWYQQTPGQGLQFLFEYFSETQRNKGNFPGRFSGRQFSNSRSEMNVSTLELGDSALYLCASSLERDGEAFFGQGTRLTVV.

V usage is TRBV18 and J usage is TRBJ2-7; TRBD1 matches 8 bases. V gave up 8 bases and J gave up 2 bases; unmatched junction bases: 14. The germline gives CDR1 KGHSH, CDR2 LQKENI. This CDR3 comprises 16 residues. CDR3 coding DNA: TGTGCCAGCCAGGGAGGCTTCAGGACAGGGACCTACGAGCAGTACTTC. Protein product: CASQGGFRTGTYEQYF.

The J gene is TRBJ2-7, the V gene TRBV5-1, with 7 positions matching TRBD1. Trimming took 3 bases from V and 3 from J; bases not matched to a gene: 3. Germline lookup yields CDR1 SGHRS and CDR2 YFSETQ. This CDR3 is built from 13 residues. The CDR3, as DNA: TGCGCCAGCAGCTCGGGACAGAGCTACGAGCAGTACTTC. This gives the protein CASSSGQSYEQYF.

The V gene is TRBV6-6, the J gene TRBJ2-7; D may be TRBD2 (6 bases). The CDR3 contains 16 residues. The V gene lost 5 bases and the J gene lost 7 bases, with 24 bases spanning the gap. The germline V gene has CDR1 MNHNY and CDR2 SVGAGI (reference sequence). The CDR3 protein is CASSRTGAEPKIEQYF. CDR3 nucleotide sequence: TGTGCCAGCAGTCGAACGGGAGCGGAACCGAAGATAGAGCAGTACTTC.